Presented here are 24 T cell receptor beta chains from one specimen sequenced in a study of T cells in Graves' hyperthyroidism and ophthalmopathy. Authors of the study amplified TCR beta CDR3 regions from RNA transcripts. The primer set for the first-round RT-PCR of the TCR CDR3 was HTBI. TCRdb reprocessed the multiplex PCR reads via MiXCR and lists one record per CDR3 protein. The data show under 450,000 distinct CDR3 sequences, roughly 17% seen once. Sequencing used blood. These receptors all come from a woman in her 30s with Graves' hyperthyroidism that later progressed to Graves' ophthalmopathy.

This clonotype was observed at least ten times. The chain couples TRBV5-1 to TRBJ1-1; D remains ambiguous. The ends were cut back, 7 bases at V and 7 bases at J, with 17 bases in the middle. The germline V gene encodes CDR1 SGHRS and CDR2 YFSETQ. This CDR3 is 13 amino acids long. The CDR3 sequence is CASSSTLVGEAFF. The CDR3, as DNA: TGCGCCAGCTCATCCACTCTGGTCGGTGAAGCTTTCTTT.

This clonotype was seen repeatedly, ten times or more. V is TRBV5-1 and J is TRBJ1-1; D unresolved. The ends were cut back, 3 bases at V and 4 bases at J, with 16 bases in the middle. The CDR3 covers 15 residues. Germline V gene lookup returns CDR1 SGHRS and CDR2 YFSETQ. The CDR3 region is CASSWAEEWGTEAFF. The CDR3 bases are TGCGCCAGCAGCTGGGCTGAAGAGTGGGGCACTGAAGCTTTCTTT.

At least ten counts were recorded for this clonotype. The rearrangement uses TRBV7-9 and TRBJ2-7; no definite D call. V was shortened by 4 bases and J by 7 bases, with 17 bases between the two germline ends. The CDR3 consists of 14 residues. Per germline, CDR1 SEHNR and CDR2 FQNEAQ (reference sequence). The CDR3 sequence: CASSSPMHDFEQYF. The CDR3 region has the DNA TGTGCCAGCAGCTCCCCGATGCATGACTTTGAGCAGTACTTC.

This clonotype was counted ten times or more. This chain links TRBV5-4 with TRBJ2-3, with TRBD2 matching over 8 bases. CDR1 and CDR2 (germline): SGHNT, YYREEE (reference sequence). CDR3 size: 14 residues. Trimming at V came to 4 bases and at J to 0 bases, leaving 1 base not matched to a gene. CDR3 DNA: TGTGCCAGCAGCAGCGGGAGTAGCACAGATACGCAGTATTTT. The encoded protein is CASSSGSSTDTQYF. The full variable domain, completed using reference TRBV5-4 and TRBJ2-3, is ETGVTQSPTHLIKTRGQQVTLRCSSQSGHNTVSWYQQALGQGPQFIFQYYREEENGRGNFPPRFSGLQFPNYSSELNVNALELDDSALYLCASSSGSSTDTQYFGPGTRLTVL.

This clonotype was observed at least ten times. The J gene is TRBJ2-1, the V gene TRBV2; 13 positions agree with TRBD2. The V gene's germline CDR1 is SNHLY and CDR2 FYNNEI. CDR3 length: 14 residues. Losses at the gene ends were 3 bases for V and 14 bases for J; bases not matched to a gene: 7. CDR3 bases: TGTGCCAGCAGTGAGACCGGGACTAGCGGGATTGAGTTCTTC. Its translation is CASSETGTSGIEFF.

At least ten counts were recorded for this clonotype. The V gene is TRBV27, the J gene TRBJ1-1; D unclear. CDR3 length equals 13 residues. Germline V gene lookup returns CDR1 MNHEY and CDR2 SMNVEV (reference sequence). Trimming shortened V by 8 bases and J by 0 bases, and 10 bases separated the two germline ends. The CDR3 here is CASAYEVNTEAFF. In nucleotides, the CDR3 is TGTGCCAGCGCGTACGAAGTGAACACTGAAGCTTTCTTT.

This clonotype was observed a single time. A much larger clone lies a single base off, so this may be a read error. This chain connects TRBV18 to TRBJ2-1; D is possibly TRBD2 (6 bases). The CDR3 totals 14 residues. From germline, CDR1 is KGHSH and CDR2 LQKENI. Here the CDR3 reads CASSRDAAYNQQFF. The CDR3 region has the DNA TGTGCCAGCTCGCGGGACGCGGCCTACAATCAGCAGTTCTTC.

The rearrangement joins TRBV25-1 to TRBJ2-5; a possible D gene is TRBD1 (5 bases). Trimming removed 1 base at V and 2 bases at J, with 8 bases between. Germline V gene sequence: CDR1 MGHDK, CDR2 SYGVNS. There are 14 residues in the CDR3. The CDR3 DNA follows: TGTGCCAGCAGTGAATGGCCAGGGCAAGAGACCCAGTACTTC. This sequence encodes CASSEWPGQETQYF.

With regard to this clonotype: The junction and the germline gene differ at one end; a read error may be behind it. The rearrangement links TRBV19 to TRBJ2-6; D gene ambiguous. CDR1 LNHDA and CDR2 SQIVND come from the germline V gene (reference sequence). The CDR3 length is 16 residues. The CDR3 region has the DNA TGCGCCAGTAGTATAGATCAGTACTCTGGGGCCAACGTCCTGACTTTC. This encodes CASSIDQYSGANVLTF.

This clonotype was seen more than once but under ten times. The chain couples TRBV6-6 to TRBJ1-2; D is unresolved. This CDR3 is built from 14 residues. Germline CDR1 MNHNY, CDR2 SVGAGI (reference sequence). Trimming stripped 2 bases from V and 4 bases from J, with 11 bases between. CDR3 DNA: TGTGCCAGCAGTTACAGGCGAAGCGGCTATGGCTACACCTTC. Residues: CASSYRRSGYGYTF.

This clonotype came up many times. This sequence joins TRBV7-2 and TRBJ1-2; D unresolved. Between the trimmed V and J ends, which lost 2 bases and 2 bases, there was a span of 9 bases. The CDR3 covers 14 residues. CDR1 SGHTA and CDR2 FQGNSA come from the germline V gene. CDR3 in amino acids: CASSLWSPNYGYTF. The CDR3 DNA is TGTGCCAGCAGCTTATGGTCTCCGAACTATGGCTACACCTTC.

The V and J genes are TRBV6-2 or TRBV6-3 and TRBJ2-7; TRBD2 matches 7 bases. Germline values: CDR1 MNHEY, CDR2 SVGEGT. The CDR3 is made up of 15 amino acids. Trimming at V came to 5 bases and at J to 2 bases, leaving 9 bases not matched to a gene. The CDR3 nucleotides read TGTGCCAGCAGTGACGAGCGGGGACGACCCTACGAGCAGTACTTC. Translation gives CASSDERGRPYEQYF.

This clonotype turned up a few times. This chain uses TRBV20-1 with TRBJ2-2; 7 bases align to TRBD1. J gave up 3 bases and V 5 bases, and 12 bases lay outside the gene matches. Germline V gene lookup returns CDR1 DFQATT and CDR2 SNEGSKA (reference sequence). This CDR3 contains 16 residues. CDR3 loop: CSAAHRGTWDTGELFF. The CDR3 region has the DNA TGCAGTGCTGCGCACAGGGGAACGTGGGACACCGGGGAGCTGTTTTTT.

This clonotype was seen at least ten times. The chain has TRBV15 and TRBJ2-7; 9 bases are shared with TRBD1. This CDR3 spans 15 amino acids. From germline, CDR1 is LNHNV and CDR2 YYDKDF (reference sequence). V lost 5 bases, J lost 5 bases, and 10 bases stayed unmatched. CDR3 sequence reads: CATSGPGTGINEQYF. DNA for the CDR3: TGTGCCACCAGCGGTCCCGGGACAGGGATAAACGAGCAGTACTTC.

This clonotype appeared many times. This chain links TRBV4-1 with TRBJ2-7; perhaps TRBD2 as D (6 bases). The V gene lost 1 base and the J gene lost 2 bases, with 9 bases spanning the gap. The CDR3 totals 14 residues. In germline, CDR1 is MGHRA, CDR2 YSYEKL. The CDR3 DNA sequence: TGCGCCAGCAGCCAAGTCGGAGGGGCCTACGAGCAGTACTTC. Translated, it gives CASSQVGGAYEQYF.

In its sample, this clonotype was seen many times. This rearrangement joins TRBV3-1 to TRBJ1-1, with D unclear. CDR3 length: 14 amino acids. Germline CDR1 and CDR2: LGHDT and YNNKEL (reference sequence). The V end lost 7 bases, the J end lost 4 bases, and 16 bases lay between the germline ends. Here the CDR3 DNA reads TGTGCCAGCACGGCGAACTCCCGTATCACTGAAGCTTTCTTT. The encoded protein is CASTANSRITEAFF.

Many counts were recorded for this clonotype. This chain connects TRBV29-1 to TRBJ1-1; D possibly corresponds to TRBD1 (6 bases). CDR1 is SQVTM and CDR2 is ANQGSEA in the germline V gene. This CDR3 comprises 12 residues. Trimming removed 4 bases at V and 5 bases at J, with 11 bases between. Here the CDR3 reads CSVVKGGTEAFF. The CDR3 DNA reads TGCAGCGTTGTTAAAGGGGGGACTGAAGCTTTCTTT. The full variable domain, its missing parts supplied by reference TRBV29-1 and TRBJ1-1, is SAVISQKPSRDICQRGTSLTIQCQVDSQVTMMFWYRQQPGQSLTLIATANQGSEATYESGFVIDKFPISRPNLTFSTLTVSNMSPEDSSIYLCSVVKGGTEAFFGQGTRLTVV.

This clonotype was seen only once. With a much larger clone just one base away, this may be a read error. The chain recombines TRBV18 with TRBJ2-3, with 13 bases matching TRBD2. The CDR3 sequence is 15 residues long. The germline V gene has CDR1 KGHSH and CDR2 LQKENI. CDR3 in amino acids: CSSSRTSGSADTQYF. The CDR3 coding sequence is TGTTCCAGCTCCCGGACTAGCGGGAGCGCAGATACGCAGTATTTT.

This clonotype was counted a few times. The rearrangement joins TRBV7-2 to TRBJ2-6, with TRBD1 matching 12 bases. The germline gives CDR1 SGHTA, CDR2 FQGNSA. This CDR3 has 18 residues. The J segment lost 1 base and the V segment lost 8 bases, leaving 9 bases of the junction unmatched. Here the CDR3 DNA reads TGTGCCAGCTGGGACAGGGGGCCTACCGGTTCTGGGGCCAACGTCCTGACTTTC. Translated: CASWDRGPTGSGANVLTF.

In DNA, the CDR3 is TGTGCCATCAGGATGGGACAGGGTCACACCGGGGAGCTGTTTTTT. Residues: CAIRMGQGHTGELFF. This chain links TRBV10-3 with TRBJ2-2; TRBD1 matches at 9 bases. CDR3 length: 15 amino acids. Germline V gene data show CDR1 as ENHRY and CDR2 as SYGVKD. V lost 6 bases and J lost 3; bases outside the gene matches: 5.

There are a few counts of this clonotype. V gene TRBV4-2 combines with J gene TRBJ2-7; D is possibly TRBD1 (5 bases). The germline V and J ends were trimmed by 1 base and 3 bases, with 13 bases remaining between them. CDR1 is LGHNA, CDR2 YNFKEQ, per germline. The CDR3 is made up of 15 amino acids. The CDR3 spells CASSQVGPDYYEQYF. As DNA, the CDR3 is TGTGCCAGCAGCCAAGTGGGGCCGGATTACTACGAGCAGTACTTC.

This clonotype appeared many times. The V call is TRBV11-1, the J call TRBJ2-7, with 8 bases fitting TRBD1. Germline loops: CDR1 SGHAT, CDR2 FQDESV (reference sequence). CDR3 length equals 17 residues. J gave up 0 bases and V 5 bases, and 12 bases lay outside the gene matches. The CDR3 DNA is TGTGCCAGCAGCGGAAGGACAGGGACTCCGTCCTCCTACGAGCAGTACTTC. As protein: CASSGRTGTPSSYEQYF.

This clonotype was seen ten or more times. The V call is TRBV5-1, the J call TRBJ1-6; D is undetermined. The V and J ends lost 0 bases and 6 bases respectively, with 10 bases between them. The CDR3 is made up of 15 amino acids. The germline gives CDR1 SGHRS, CDR2 YFSETQ. This chain's CDR3 is CASSLAGNRNSPLHF. The CDR3 nucleotides are TGCGCCAGCAGCTTGGCCGGGAACCGTAATTCACCCCTCCACTTT.

The V and J genes are TRBV7-9 and TRBJ1-3; weak D call: TRBD1 (5 bases). The V gene lost 8 bases and the J gene lost 0 bases, with 5 bases spanning the gap. The germline gives CDR1 SEHNR, CDR2 FQNEAQ (reference sequence). CDR3 length equals 12 residues. The CDR3 DNA sequence: TGTGCCAGCGGGGGCTCTGGAAACACCATATATTTT. Translated: CASGGSGNTIYF. Combining the CDR3 with reference TRBV7-9 and TRBJ1-3 gives the whole variable domain DTGVSQNPRHKITKRGQNVTFRCDPISEHNRLYWYRQTLGQGPEFLTYFQNEAQLEKSRLLSDRFSAERPKGSFSTLEIQRTEQGDSAMYLCASGGSGNTIYFGEGSWLTVV.